This T cell receptor (beta chain) comes out of a study of cytotoxic CD8 clonotypes in ibrutinib-treated CLL. As for the study in general: Partial responses numbered roughly 24 and complete responses 2; after a median around 68 months, roughly 14 stayed remitted and about twelve progressed. Study results and caveats: Progressing patients had sampling times that differed from those of sustained-remission patients. Public clonotypes (which were uncommon) either contracted or remained stable on treatment. The study found clonality rose at ibrutinib response, then fell toward baseline at progression.

The V end lost 2 bases, the J end lost 2 bases, and 10 bases lay between the germline ends. Germline values: CDR1 SGHTA, CDR2 FQGTGA. The CDR3 consists of 14 residues. A remark on this clone: Antigen unknown.

Method: immunoSEQ multiplex PCR; TCRdb's copy keeps in-frame clones and lacks some. The data hold approximately 150,000 clones, with approximately 80% observed a single time. This chain uses TRBV7-3 with TRBJ2-7, with D perhaps matching TRBD1 (6 bases). The receptor's source is a human donor with chronic lymphocytic leukemia. This material consisted of PBMCs, taken after 24 months of ibrutinib treatment. The CDR3 DNA reads TGTGCCAGCAGCTTATCGACAGGAACCTACGAGCAGTACTTC. It is translated as CASSLSTGTYEQYF.